This T cell receptor beta chain was found in a study of shared clonotypes between healthy human individuals. Assay used: immunoSEQ multiplex PCR; TCRdb lists only in-frame clones, some missing. This table holds fewer than 2.5 million clones, 93% found once. As for this clone: Its antigen is as yet unknown.

Germline assignment: CDR1 MDHEN and CDR2 SYDVKM. Trimming pared 4 bases from V and 4 bases from J, leaving 8 bases between. The CDR3 runs to 13 residues. Study-wide results and caveats: Among non-shared clonotypes, generation probabilities were lower than among those shared by all four donors.

V gene TRBV28 combines with J gene TRBJ1-5; D remains unclear. This TCR derives from a man in his late teens or twenties in good health. Some clones in this sample may be carry-over from other donors' samples. Sequences were obtained from naive CD4+ T cells from PBMCs. The subset here: CD45RA+ positively selected. DNA of the CDR3: TGTGCCAGCAGTTCAAACAAGAATCAGCCCCAGCATTTT. Its protein product is CASSSNKNQPQHF.